This is a list of T cell receptor beta chains from one sample in a study of T cells in localized non-small cell lung cancer. Sequencing used immunoSEQ multiplex PCR; TCRdb keeps in-frame clones, though not all of them. The sample carries some 38,000 clones, 85% to 95% recorded once. The sample here was peripheral blood, taken before any cancer treatment. The receptors stem from an older female donor with stage I lung adenocarcinoma. The CDR3 runs from the conserved cysteine through the conserved F or W. A D gene is named only where the DNA matches it firmly. Clone size appears in some rows only: once, few, many, or a class for an expanded clone.

D gene,clone size,J gene,V gene,CDR3 protein,CDR3 DNA
NA,NA,TRBJ2-4,TRBV19,CASSTDRYVAKNIQYF,TGTGCCAGTAGTACGGACAGATACGTAGCCAAAAACATTCAGTACTTC
TRBD1,NA,TRBJ1-2,TRBV7-9,CASSRDRGIYYGYTF,TGTGCCAGCAGCCGCGACAGGGGGATATACTATGGCTACACCTTC
NA,NA,TRBJ2-2,TRBV12-5,CASRTATGELFF,TGTGCTAGTCGAACTGCCACCGGGGAGCTGTTTTTT
NA,NA,TRBJ1-1,TRBV5-1,CASSWRVFNTEAFF,TGCGCCAGCAGCTGGAGGGTGTTTAACACTGAAGCTTTCTTT
TRBD1,NA,TRBJ2-3,TRBV18,CASSPGATGAVDTQYF,TGTGCCAGCTCACCAGGGGCCACAGGGGCGGTAGATACGCAGTATTTT
NA,NA,TRBJ2-5,TRBV28,CASLKVPRETQYF,TGTGCCAGCCTCAAAGTACCCCGAGAGACCCAGTACTTC
NA,NA,TRBJ2-1,TRBV7-7,CASSAEGGFVNEQFF,TGTGCTAGCAGCGCAGAGGGGGGTTTCGTCAATGAGCAGTTCTTC
NA,NA,TRBJ2-6,TRBV5-1,CASSHYSAVSGANVLTF,TGCGCCAGCAGCCATTATTCAGCAGTTTCTGGGGCCAACGTCCTGACTTTC
TRBD1,NA,TRBJ1-4,TRBV2,CASTQDRGATNEKLFF,TGTGCCAGCACCCAGGACAGGGGCGCAACTAATGAAAAACTGTTTTTT
TRBD2,NA,TRBJ2-1,TRBV5-1,CASTALAGGLDEQFF,TGCGCCAGCACCGCTCTAGCGGGGGGGCTCGATGAGCAGTTCTTC
NA,NA,TRBJ1-4,TRBV14,CASSQGIFRGTQKLFF,TGTGCCAGCAGCCAAGGGATTTTCAGGGGTACTCAAAAACTGTTTTTT
NA,NA,TRBJ1-4,TRBV5-1,CASSLARATTNEKLFF,TGCGCCAGCAGCTTGGCCAGGGCAACAACTAATGAAAAACTGTTTTTT
TRBD1,few,TRBJ2-3,TRBV29-1,CSLTPSTGGKDTQYF,TGCAGCCTTACCCCATCGACAGGGGGCAAAGATACGCAGTATTTT
NA,NA,TRBJ2-3,TRBV2,CASTTNPRGTDTQYF,TGTGCCAGCACCACCAACCCGCGGGGCACAGATACGCAGTATTTT
TRBD1,NA,TRBJ1-4,TRBV19,CASTPGTANEKLFF,TGTGCCAGTACCCCCGGGACAGCAAATGAAAAACTGTTTTTT
NA,NA,TRBJ1-2,TRBV5-6,CASSSKNTLEGYTF,TGTGCCAGCAGCTCAAAAAATACCTTAGAAGGCTACACCTTC
NA,NA,TRBJ1-5,TRBV7-8,CASSLGWQLNQPQHF,TGTGCCAGCAGCCTAGGGTGGCAGCTGAATCAGCCCCAGCATTTT
TRBD2,NA,TRBJ2-5,TRBV6-1,CASSELAGGPGTQYF,TGTGCCAGCAGTGAACTAGCGGGGGGGCCGGGGACCCAGTACTTC
TRBD2,NA,TRBJ2-5,TRBV13,CASSPQGLAGEETQYF,TGTGCCAGCAGCCCCCAAGGGCTAGCGGGGGAAGAGACCCAGTACTTC
TRBD1,NA,TRBJ1-5,TRBV2,CASQLTGTSPKEPQHF,TGTGCCAGCCAATTGACAGGGACATCCCCAAAGGAGCCCCAGCATTTT
NA,NA,TRBJ2-7,TRBV5-1,CASRPSIRPDNEQYF,TGCGCCAGCCGACCCTCGATCCGTCCGGATAACGAGCAGTACTTC
TRBD1,NA,TRBJ2-7,TRBV7-9,CASSYRGPYEQYF,TGTGCCAGCAGCTACAGGGGGCCCTACGAGCAGTACTTC
NA,NA,TRBJ1-2,TRBV10-3,CAISEQGYYGYTF,TGTGCCATCAGTGAGCAGGGGTACTATGGCTACACCTTC
TRBD1,NA,TRBJ2-2,TRBV18,CASSPPTGTGGVSGELFF,TGTGCCAGCTCACCACCGACAGGGACAGGGGGCGTGAGCGGGGAGCTGTTTTTT
NA,NA,TRBJ2-7,TRBV7-2,CASSFGSSYEQYF,TGTGCCAGCAGCTTTGGGAGCTCCTACGAGCAGTACTTC
TRBD2,NA,TRBJ2-2,TRBV27,CASRGGWVAGVGELFF,TGTGCCAGCCGAGGGGGATGGGTAGCGGGGGTGGGGGAGCTGTTTTTT
NA,NA,TRBJ2-2,TRBV2,CASRVYTGTGELFF,TGTGCCAGCCGGGTTTACACGGGAACCGGGGAGCTGTTTTTT
NA,NA,TRBJ1-1,TRBV7-4,CASSLWKGLNTEAFF,TGTGCCAGCAGCTTATGGAAGGGGTTGAACACTGAAGCTTTCTTT
NA,few,TRBJ1-5,TRBV7-2,CASSLGGVNNQPQHF,TGTGCCAGCAGCTTAGGGGGAGTGAACAATCAGCCCCAGCATTTT
NA,NA,TRBJ1-1,TRBV19,CASSRPSLNTEAFF,TGTGCCAGTAGTAGGCCCAGCCTGAACACTGAAGCTTTCTTT
NA,NA,TRBJ2-5,TRBV19,CASSMRGVLYQETQYF,TGTGCCAGTAGTATGAGGGGAGTCTTGTACCAAGAGACCCAGTACTTC
NA,NA,TRBJ2-6,TRBV7-7,CASSLGPGGANVLTF,TGTGCTAGCAGCTTAGGGCCGGGTGGGGCCAACGTCCTGACTTTC
TRBD1,once,TRBJ1-1,TRBV9,CASRNGQGITEAFF,TGTGCCAGCAGGAATGGACAGGGGATAACTGAAGCTTTCTTT
NA,NA,TRBJ2-7,TRBV5-1,CASRTLSGSSYEQYF,TGCGCCAGCAGGACACTTAGCGGTAGCTCCTACGAGCAGTACTTC
TRBD2,NA,TRBJ2-7,TRBV15,CATSRGGLAGSYEQYF,TGTGCCACCAGCAGGGGGGGACTAGCGGGCTCCTACGAGCAGTACTTC
NA,NA,TRBJ2-3,TRBV5-4,CASTSRTDTQYF,TGTGCCAGCACCTCCAGGACAGATACGCAGTATTTT
TRBD2,NA,TRBJ2-5,TRBV28,CASSLAGAIKETQYF,TGTGCCAGCAGTTTAGCGGGAGCTATTAAGGAGACCCAGTACTTC
TRBD1,NA,TRBJ1-1,TRBV6-6,CASSEQDRGRNEAFF,TGTGCCAGCAGCGAGCAAGACAGGGGGAGGAATGAAGCTTTCTTT
TRBD1,NA,TRBJ1-6,TRBV28,CASSFGTGQSPLHF,TGTGCCAGCAGTTTCGGGACAGGGCAATCACCCCTCCACTTT
TRBD1,NA,TRBJ2-3,TRBV28,CASMDRGHGDTQYF,TGTGCCAGCATGGACAGGGGGCATGGAGATACGCAGTATTTT
NA,NA,TRBJ1-2,TRBV15,CATSSPRGATRGTLANYGYTF,TGTGCCACCAGCAGCCCTCGAGGGGCCACTCGGGGGACTTTAGCTAACTATGGCTACACCTTC
NA,NA,TRBJ1-1,TRBV10-2,CASLPSGATYTEAFF,TGCGCCAGCTTACCGAGCGGGGCTACATACACTGAAGCTTTCTTT
TRBD1,NA,TRBJ1-1,TRBV10-3,CATGTVGTEAFF,TGTGCCACCGGGACAGTGGGCACTGAAGCTTTCTTT
TRBD1,NA,TRBJ2-2,TRBV27,CASSFRGRDTGELFF,TGTGCCAGCAGTTTCAGGGGGCGCGACACCGGGGAGCTGTTTTTT
TRBD1,few,TRBJ1-3,TRBV6-5,CASSYGTGASYTIYF,TGTGCCAGCAGTTACGGGACAGGGGCATCCTACACCATATATTTT
TRBD2,once,TRBJ2-7,TRBV27,CASSLAGGPYEQYF,TGTGCCAGCAGTTTAGCGGGGGGCCCCTACGAGCAGTACTTC
NA,NA,TRBJ1-2,TRBV5-6,CASSLGLPTGRANYGYTF,TGTGCCAGCAGCTTGGGTTTGCCGACGGGCAGAGCTAACTATGGCTACACCTTC
NA,NA,TRBJ1-1,TRBV6-5,CASSYSRGLNTEAFF,TGTGCCAGCAGTTACTCGCGGGGGTTGAACACTGAAGCTTTCTTT
NA,NA,TRBJ2-5,TRBV2,CASSVNRGHQETQYF,TGTGCCAGCAGTGTTAATAGGGGCCACCAAGAGACCCAGTACTTC
NA,NA,TRBJ1-2,TRBV6-1,CASSELLATPFYGYTF,TGTGCCAGCAGTGAACTTCTAGCGACCCCTTTTTATGGCTACACCTTC
NA,NA,TRBJ2-7,TRBV9,CASSPRDFSYEQYF,TGTGCCAGCAGCCCCCGGGACTTCTCCTACGAGCAGTACTTC
NA,NA,TRBJ2-1,TRBV7-8,CASSFRETYNEQFF,TGTGCCAGCAGCTTCCGGGAAACCTACAATGAGCAGTTCTTC
NA,NA,TRBJ2-2,TRBV2,CASSEGSGETGELFF,TGTGCCAGCAGCGAGGGATCAGGGGAAACCGGGGAGCTGTTTTTT
NA,NA,TRBJ1-6,TRBV9,CASSPRQDRNSPLHF,TGTGCCAGCAGCCCAAGACAGGATCGTAATTCACCCCTCCACTTT
TRBD1,NA,TRBJ1-2,TRBV6-1,CASSERVTGHGYTF,TGTGCCAGCAGTGAAAGGGTGACAGGGCATGGCTACACCTTC
NA,NA,TRBJ1-2,TRBV5-4,CASVRGTPRGYGYTF,TGTGCCAGCGTGAGGGGGACACCGCGGGGCTATGGCTACACCTTC
TRBD2,NA,TRBJ2-1,TRBV27,CASSPRRTSGPDGQFF,TGTGCCAGCAGCCCAAGGCGGACTAGCGGGCCTGACGGGCAGTTCTTC
TRBD1,NA,TRBJ1-6,TRBV5-1,CASSWGGGGNSPLHF,TGCGCCAGCAGCTGGGGTGGAGGGGGCAATTCACCCCTCCACTTT
NA,NA,TRBJ1-2,TRBV19,CASSSLPGGNNYGYTF,TGTGCCAGTAGTTCCCTCCCGGGGGGAAATAACTATGGCTACACCTTC